These T cell receptor beta chains were read from a single sample in a study of T cells after posttransplantation cyclophosphamide. The method was immunoSEQ multiplex PCR; TCRdb's version includes in-frame clones alone and lacks a portion of them. The table has around 7,000 clones, about 92% seen once. Sequenced material: PBMCs, taken roughly 190 weeks after allogeneic stem cell transplant with posttransplant cyclophosphamide. Source of these receptors: a female patient aged 50 to 65 who received an allogeneic stem cell transplant from a related donor, was CMV-positive, and had no GVHD. Some of these T cells may belong to the graft donor. Both conserved end residues are part of each CDR3. A D gene is named only where the DNA matches it firmly. Expanded clones are given a class, and other clones once, few, many or no size at all.

TRBV18	-	-	TRBJ1-2	TGTGCCAGCTCACCGGAGTCGGCAGCTAACTATGGCTACACCTTC	CASSPESAANYGYTF
TRBV27	-	TRBD1	TRBJ1-5	TGTGCCAGCAGTTTATTAGGGACAGGATCTCGTAGCAATCAGCCCCAGCATTTT	CASSLLGTGSRSNQPQHF
TRBV7-9	-	TRBD1	TRBJ1-1	TGTGCCAGCAGCCCAAGGACAGGCTACGTGAACACTGAAGCTTTCTTT	CASSPRTGYVNTEAFF
TRBV6-1	-	TRBD1	TRBJ2-1	TGTGCCAGCAGTGAATGGACAGGGATGTACAATGAGCAGTTCTTC	CASSEWTGMYNEQFF
TRBV6-5	few	TRBD2	TRBJ2-7	TGTGCCAGCAGTTACGCGACTAGCGGGTGGTACGAGCAGTACTTC	CASSYATSGWYEQYF
TRBV23-1	once	-	TRBJ2-1	TGCGCCAGCAGTCAATCCCATTCCGGGGTCCTTGACTACAATGAGCAGTTCTTC	CASSQSHSGVLDYNEQFF
TRBV28	-	-	TRBJ2-1	TGTGCCAGCAGTTTAGGGCTCGATGAGCAGTTCTTC	CASSLGLDEQFF
TRBV9	-	TRBD2	TRBJ2-1	TGTGCCAGCAGCAACCCAGGGAAGGGACTAGCGGGAGTATCGATTTACAATGAGCAGTTCTTC	CASSNPGKGLAGVSIYNEQFF
TRBV18	-	-	TRBJ1-5	TGTGCCAGCTCTCGTCAGGTTAAAGGGGATCAGCCCCAGCATTTT	CASSRQVKGDQPQHF
TRBV5-6	once	-	TRBJ2-7	TGTGCCAGCAGCTTGAAACTTACAGGGGCCACTGGGAGGTACGAGCAGTACTTC	CASSLKLTGATGRYEQYF
TRBV7-3	-	TRBD1	TRBJ2-3	TGTGCCAGCAGTAGACAGGGGTGGGCAGATACGCAGTATTTT	CASSRQGWADTQYF
TRBV6-5	-	-	TRBJ2-2	TGTGCCAGCAGTATCGTGAACACCGGGGAGCTGTTTTTT	CASSIVNTGELFF
TRBV5-1	once	-	TRBJ1-5	TGCGCCAGCAAACGCGACCCGGGGGAGGAGCAGCCCCAGCATTTT	CASKRDPGEEQPQHF
TRBV27	-	-	TRBJ2-1	TGTGCCAGCAGTTTATCCCGGACACCGTTCTACAATGAGCAGTTCTTC	CASSLSRTPFYNEQFF
TRBV7-3	once	TRBD2	TRBJ2-5	TGTGCCAGCAGCTTAAGGGGGGGAGTTGAGACCCAGTACTTC	CASSLRGGVETQYF
TRBV5-4	once	-	TRBJ2-1	TGTGCCAGCCGGAGGGAGAATGAGCAGTTCTTC	CASRRENEQFF
TRBV18	-	TRBD1	TRBJ1-4	TGTGCCAGCTCACCACCGGGACAGTATAATGAAAAACTGTTTTTT	CASSPPGQYNEKLFF
TRBV29-1	-	TRBD2	TRBJ2-1	TGCAGCGTTGGGAGCGGACTAGCGGTGAACTACAATGAGCAGTTCTTC	CSVGSGLAVNYNEQFF